This T cell receptor beta chain was captured in a study of cytomegalovirus exposure and HLA in healthy donors. Study-wide findings and caveats: Follow-up analysis later connected one missense variant in DCLRE1C with trimming of TCR beta V- and J-genes.

The study ran its PCR with 60 Vbeta and 13 Jbeta primers. Sequencing was performed with immunoSEQ multiplex PCR; in TCRdb, only in-frame clones are kept and a portion is missing. The data contain roughly 100,000 clones, roughly 80% of them singletons. As to this clone: Its antigen is as yet unknown.

The CDR3 has 15 residues. Germline-derived CDR1 and CDR2 are MDHEN and SYDVKM. The J segment lost 8 bases and the V segment lost 5 bases, leaving 11 bases of the junction unmatched. Source material: PBMCs. J is TRBJ1-2 and V is TRBV28, with 10 bases that match TRBD1. This TCR was recovered from a male donor in good health and CMV-seropositive. CDR3 in amino acids: CASSPGTGEARGYTF. The CDR3 coding sequence is TGTGCCAGCAGTCCCGGGACAGGGGAGGCGCGGGGCTACACCTTC.